These T cell receptor beta chains were read from a single sample in a study of T-cell memory formation after mild COVID-19. TCRdb re-derived calls from the 5' RACE reads in MiXCR, one entry per CDR3 protein. Of approximately 60,000 distinct CDR3 sequences detected, approximately 9.5% appear once; the ten largest clones hold 1.2%. Sequenced input: PBMCs or a T cell subset sorted from them (not recorded which). The receptor source for this set is a man aged 18 to 29 who had mild COVID-19 (a few samples of this study predate the infection). Cell type and time point are not known. Both conserved end residues are part of each CDR3. The order of the fields is J gene, clone size, V gene, D gene, CDR3 protein, CDR3 DNA. D genes are given only for firm matches. The size of a clone is reported for some rows only, either as once, few or many, or as a class for expanded clones.

j_call: TRBJ2-1
clone_size: few
v_call: TRBV7-7
d_call: -
cdr3_aa: CASSESMTGNEQFF
cdr3_nt: TGTGCCAGCAGCGAATCCATGACCGGGAATGAGCAGTTCTTC

j_call: TRBJ2-1
clone_size: -
v_call: TRBV6-5
d_call: -
cdr3_aa: CASSTMRLGNEQFF
cdr3_nt: TGTGCCAGCAGCACCATGAGACTAGGCAATGAGCAGTTCTTC

j_call: TRBJ2-5
clone_size: once
v_call: TRBV7-2
d_call: -
cdr3_aa: CASSPRWGYQETQYF
cdr3_nt: TGTGCCAGCAGCCCCAGGTGGGGGTACCAAGAGACCCAGTACTTC

j_call: TRBJ2-4
clone_size: -
v_call: TRBV7-9
d_call: -
cdr3_aa: CASSPLSGVAKNIQYF
cdr3_nt: TGTGCCAGCAGCCCCTTGAGCGGAGTAGCCAAAAACATTCAGTACTTC

j_call: TRBJ2-2
clone_size: medium-sized
v_call: TRBV7-6
d_call: -
cdr3_aa: CASGGQNSGELFF
cdr3_nt: TGTGCCAGCGGGGGGCAAAACTCCGGGGAGCTGTTTTTT

j_call: TRBJ2-1
clone_size: -
v_call: TRBV5-1
d_call: -
cdr3_aa: CASSWGDSYNEQFF
cdr3_nt: TGCGCCAGCAGCTGGGGGGACTCCTACAATGAGCAGTTCTTC

j_call: TRBJ2-7
clone_size: -
v_call: TRBV6-6
d_call: -
cdr3_aa: CASSYLFGGEQYF
cdr3_nt: TGTGCTAGCAGTTACTTATTCGGGGGCGAGCAGTACTTC

j_call: TRBJ1-3
clone_size: -
v_call: TRBV3-1
d_call: -
cdr3_aa: CASRGEGSGNTIYF
cdr3_nt: TGTGCCAGCAGGGGAGAGGGCTCTGGAAACACCATATATTTT

j_call: TRBJ2-7
clone_size: -
v_call: TRBV12-3/TRBV12-4
d_call: -
cdr3_aa: CASSSIYEQYF
cdr3_nt: TGTGCCAGCAGTTCGATCTACGAGCAGTACTTC

j_call: TRBJ2-2
clone_size: medium-sized
v_call: TRBV12-3/TRBV12-4
d_call: -
cdr3_aa: CASTPNTGELFF
cdr3_nt: TGTGCCAGCACCCCCAACACCGGGGAGCTGTTTTTT

j_call: TRBJ1-5
clone_size: -
v_call: TRBV7-2
d_call: -
cdr3_aa: CASSLQENQPQHF
cdr3_nt: TGTGCCAGCAGCTTACAGGAAAATCAGCCCCAGCATTTT

j_call: TRBJ1-5
clone_size: few
v_call: TRBV19
d_call: -
cdr3_aa: CASEGVNQPQHF
cdr3_nt: TGTGCCAGTGAGGGGGTCAATCAGCCCCAGCATTTT

j_call: TRBJ2-3
clone_size: many
v_call: TRBV4-3
d_call: TRBD2
cdr3_aa: CASSQGASGGDTQYF
cdr3_nt: TGCGCCAGCAGCCAAGGGGCTAGCGGGGGGGATACGCAGTATTTT

j_call: TRBJ2-6
clone_size: medium-sized
v_call: TRBV29-1
d_call: -
cdr3_aa: CSVERDTDSGANVLTF
cdr3_nt: TGCAGCGTTGAGAGGGACACTGACTCTGGGGCCAACGTCCTGACTTTC

j_call: TRBJ2-3
clone_size: few
v_call: TRBV6-5
d_call: -
cdr3_aa: CASSLNTYRTDTQYF
cdr3_nt: TGTGCCAGCAGTCTTAATACATATCGCACAGATACGCAGTATTTT

j_call: TRBJ2-2
clone_size: -
v_call: TRBV7-2
d_call: -
cdr3_aa: CASSSWHDGELFF
cdr3_nt: TGTGCCAGCAGCTCTTGGCACGATGGGGAGCTGTTTTTT